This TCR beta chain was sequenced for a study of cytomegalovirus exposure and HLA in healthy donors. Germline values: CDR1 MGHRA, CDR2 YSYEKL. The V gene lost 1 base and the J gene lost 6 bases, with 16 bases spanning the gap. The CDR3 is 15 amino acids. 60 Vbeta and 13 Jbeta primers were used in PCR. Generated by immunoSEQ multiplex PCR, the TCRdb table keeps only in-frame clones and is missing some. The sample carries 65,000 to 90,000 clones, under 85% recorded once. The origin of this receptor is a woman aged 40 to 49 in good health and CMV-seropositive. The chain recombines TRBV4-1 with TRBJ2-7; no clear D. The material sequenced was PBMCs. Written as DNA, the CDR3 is TGCGCCAGCAGCCAAGTTGAGCTAGTACTCGGCGAGCAGTACGTC. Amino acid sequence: CASSQVELVLGEQYV.